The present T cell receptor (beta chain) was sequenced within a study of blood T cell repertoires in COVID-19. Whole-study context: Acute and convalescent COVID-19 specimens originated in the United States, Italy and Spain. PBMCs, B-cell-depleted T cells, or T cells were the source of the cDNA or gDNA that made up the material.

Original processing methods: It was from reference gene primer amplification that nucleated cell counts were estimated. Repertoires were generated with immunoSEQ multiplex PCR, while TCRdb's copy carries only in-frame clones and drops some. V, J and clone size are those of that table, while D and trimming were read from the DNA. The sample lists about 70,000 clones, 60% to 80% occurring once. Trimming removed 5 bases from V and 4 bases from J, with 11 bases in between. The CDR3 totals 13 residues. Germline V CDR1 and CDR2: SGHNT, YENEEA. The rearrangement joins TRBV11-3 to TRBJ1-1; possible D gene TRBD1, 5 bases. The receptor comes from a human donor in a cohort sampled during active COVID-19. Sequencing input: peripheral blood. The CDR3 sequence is CASSARVGTEAFF. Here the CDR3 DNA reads TGTGCCAGCAGCGCCAGGGTAGGCACTGAAGCTTTCTTT.